This T cell receptor beta chain was found in a study of CD8+CD57+ T cells in acquired aplastic anemia. Study in general: Sorted CD4+ and CD8+ cells gave an average of about 3 ug of DNA.

A note on this clonotype: Its specificity is unknown.

CD8+CD57+ cell expansion had been shown by flow cytometry in patients chosen for sequencing. The enrolled patients all had severe acquired aplastic anemia. The study profiled TCR beta VDJ and CDR3 using genomic DNA as template. From the reads, TCRdb called clonotypes with MiXCR, one entry per CDR3 protein. Of hundreds of thousands of distinct CDR3 sequences in the sample, less than 35% are singletons; the top ten hold about 0.8%. The germline CDR1 and CDR2 sequences are SGHTA and FQGNSA. The CDR3 spans 13 residues. Trimming pared 2 bases from V and 5 bases from J, leaving 6 bases between. Findings and limits, study-wide: Researchers report that some 31 CD8+ CDR3 sequences appeared in both patients and controls. Patients showed no significant difference from controls in CD8+ Simpson's diversity.

The chain carries TRBV7-2 and TRBJ2-2; D gene uncertain. The TCR comes from a human donor with aplastic anemia. Specimen: sorted CD4+, CD8+, or CD8+CD57+ T cells (not recorded which) from PBMCs. The CDR3 region is CASSLKKTGELFF. The CDR3 DNA reads as TGTGCCAGCAGCTTAAAGAAAACCGGGGAGCTGTTTTTT.